This TCR beta chain emerged from a study of blood T cell repertoires in COVID-19 (dated by TCRdb to the early 2020s). As for the study more broadly: The collaborator samples originated in the United States, Italy and Spain and spanned the acute and convalescent phases of COVID-19. Sample metadata almost always included a de-identified subject ID, COVID-19 status, age in years and sex. Deeply sampled blood TCRbeta repertoires from subjects exposed to, actively infected with, or recovered from COVID-19 were included in the dataset. The samples were drawn from two sources: the first 160 participants of the ongoing ImmuneRACE study, and 1,200 or so subjects contributed by 6 global collaborators. Where available, HLA class I and class II types were obtained from metadata supplied by the sample provider rather than from assay-based typing. The material from the prospective study consisted of cDNA or gDNA derived from T cells, B-cell-depleted T cells, or PBMCs. The repertoires were released in a freely available public database intended as a resource for research on the immune response to SARS-CoV-2.

The CDR3 runs 15 amino acids, cysteine and phenylalanine included. The DNA shown is the 45-base CDR3, in frame from base 1. Looking up the germline V gene (reference sequence) yields CDR1 GTSNPN and CDR2 SVGIG. Trimming removed 2 bases from V and 7 bases from J; the gene matches leave 6 bases unexplained. Overall study results and their limits: How much clinical and demographic metadata was included differed by source and by participant, and the metadata was provided uncurated.

TCRbeta CDR3 regions were amplified from genomic DNA using the immunoSEQ Assay, a bias-controlled multiplex PCR. As for how the authors treated the data: The number of nucleated cells in each sample was estimated by amplification of reference gene primers within the assay. To quantify the absolute abundance of each unique TCRbeta CDR3 rearrangement, sequence reads were collapsed and filtered. For each sample, productive Simpson clonality was calculated by taking the square root of Simpson's diversity index across productive rearrangements. TCRdb's version of the immuneACCESS table is confined to in-frame rearrangements and falls short of the full clone set. An unresolved V gene accounts for under half of the shortfall where checked; the remainder is of unknown origin. That table gives V, J and clone size, and the DNA gave D and trimming. For this sample there are about 180,000 clones; approximately 84% appear just once. The ten biggest clones cover 5.5% to 8.5% of the sample.

Only a few counts were recorded for this clone. The antigen this receptor binds is unknown. No per-base quality is available; no much larger clone lies one base away. Participants in the prospective study were aged roughly 18 to 89 years, lived in 24 United States geographic areas, and enrolled through a virtual design. Cohort assignment in the prospective study relied on participant-reported clinical history from a screening survey and a study questionnaire. For ImmuneRACE Cohort 3, a participant was defined as recovered based on two consecutive negative NP/OP PCR tests, clearance by a healthcare professional, or resolution of symptoms. Each participant in the prospective study had whole blood, serum and a nasopharyngeal or oropharyngeal swab collected by mobile phlebotomists. Additional blood draws and questionnaires over an approximately two-month period could optionally be provided by prospective study participants. Before DNA extraction, blood samples from the prospective study were shipped at room temperature or frozen.

Sequenced input: PBMCs or T cells enriched from blood (not recorded which). The V and J segments used are TRBV30 and TRBJ2-7, and 15 bases in between align with TRBD2. The sequence was obtained from a woman between 45 and 65 years old who had recovered from COVID-19. The bases are TGTGCCTGGAGTCCATCGGGACTAGCGGGGGGAGAGCAGTACTTC. Its protein reads: CAWSPSGLAGGEQYF. The full variable domain, completed from the reference TRBV30 and TRBJ2-7 proteins outside the CDR3, reads SQTIHQWPATLVQPVGSPLSLECTVEGTSNPNLYWYRQAAGRGLQLLFYSVGIGQISSEVPQNLSASRPQDRQFILSSKKLLLSDSGFYLCAWSPSGLAGGEQYFGPGTRLTVT.